These T cell receptor beta chains were read from a single sample in a study of cytomegalovirus exposure and HLA in healthy donors. The method was immunoSEQ multiplex PCR; TCRdb's version includes in-frame clones alone and lacks a portion of them. The sample consists of tens of thousands of clones, around 80% of them appearing once. Material for sequencing was PBMCs. These receptors were collected from a male donor in good health and CMV-seropositive. The CDR3 runs from the conserved cysteine through the conserved F or W. A D gene is named only where the DNA matches it firmly. Clone size is shown for a subset of rows, as once, few, many or a class of expanded clone.

j_gene	v_gene	d_gene	abundance	CDR3nt	CDR3aa
TRBJ2-7	TRBV5-1	TRBD2	once	TGCGCCAGCAGCTTTCAGGGAGGGGCCAAGCAGTACTTC	CASSFQGGAKQYF
TRBJ2-3	TRBV10-2	NA	NA	TGCGCCAGCTCCTTTGGCACTACCAGCACAGATACGCAGTATTTT	CASSFGTTSTDTQYF
TRBJ1-5	TRBV30	NA	NA	TGTGCCTGGAGGGCTCGGGGGGCGGGAAATCAGCCCCAGCATTTT	CAWRARGAGNQPQHF
TRBJ2-7	TRBV29-1	NA	NA	TGCAGCGTTGAAGGGCAGGGGGAGGTAAACGAGCAGTACTTC	CSVEGQGEVNEQYF
TRBJ2-1	TRBV28	NA	NA	TGTGCCAGCAGTCCCGGTCTAGCGACATACAATGAGCAGTTCTTC	CASSPGLATYNEQFF
TRBJ2-6	TRBV29-1	NA	few	TGCAGCGTTGGGGGCGATTCTGGGGCCAACGTCCTGACTTTC	CSVGGDSGANVLTF
TRBJ2-3	TRBV7-2	TRBD2	NA	TGTGCCAGCAGCACGACGACTAGCGGGGGACCACACCATACGCAGTATTTT	CASSTTTSGGPHHTQYF
TRBJ2-7	TRBV19	TRBD1	NA	TGTGCCAGTAGCCGGGACAGGGGAGGGGACGAGCAGTACTTC	CASSRDRGGDEQYF
TRBJ1-6	TRBV7-8	NA	NA	TGTGCCAGCAGCTTACGTCTGGGGGCTCGTAATTCACCCCTCCACTTT	CASSLRLGARNSPLHF
TRBJ1-2	TRBV2	NA	NA	TGTGCCAGCAGTGAAGCGGGTCAGGCACCCTATGGCTACACCTTC	CASSEAGQAPYGYTF
TRBJ2-5	TRBV7-2	TRBD1	NA	TGTGCCAGCAGCCTGACCGGACAGGGAGAGACCCAGTACTTC	CASSLTGQGETQYF
TRBJ2-7	TRBV29-1	TRBD1	NA	TGCAGCGTTACGGGACAGTTCTACGAGCAGTACTTC	CSVTGQFYEQYF
TRBJ2-1	TRBV30	TRBD2	NA	TGTGCCTGGAGTGTACGAAGCGGGGTTGCCAATGAGCAGTTCTTC	CAWSVRSGVANEQFF
TRBJ2-5	TRBV11-2	TRBD1	NA	TGTGCCAGCAGCCCGGACAGGCAAGAGACCCAGTACTTC	CASSPDRQETQYF
TRBJ1-6	TRBV7-2	NA	NA	TGTGCCAGCAGTAAATCCCTTGGACTCACGAATTCACCCCTCCACTTT	CASSKSLGLTNSPLHF
TRBJ2-1	TRBV5-6	TRBD2	NA	TGTGCCAGCAGCTTGGAAAGGGGACTACTCTACAATGAGCAGTTCTTC	CASSLERGLLYNEQFF
TRBJ1-4	TRBV5-1	TRBD1	NA	TGCGCCAGCAGCAGCAATGCAGGGGGCGCGAGTAATGAAAAACTGTTTTTT	CASSSNAGGASNEKLFF
TRBJ1-5	TRBV27	NA	NA	TGTGCCAGCACCTCGCTAGGCCAGCCCCAGCATTTT	CASTSLGQPQHF
TRBJ2-2	TRBV29-1	NA	NA	TGCAGCGCTTCAACATTACCCGGGGAGCTGTTTTTT	CSASTLPGELFF
TRBJ2-7	TRBV28	TRBD2	NA	TGTGCCAGCAGCCCCGGACTAGCGGACTACGAGCAGTACTTC	CASSPGLADYEQYF
TRBJ2-3	TRBV13	TRBD2	NA	TGTGCCAGCAGCTTACGAGCGGGAGGCTCAGATACGCAGTATTTT	CASSLRAGGSDTQYF
TRBJ1-5	TRBV19	NA	NA	TGTGCCAGTAGTCCCGTGAAGCCAAGTAATCAGCCCCAGCATTTT	CASSPVKPSNQPQHF
TRBJ2-7	TRBV7-6	NA	NA	TGTGCCAGCAGCTTAGTCAGTCTCTCCTACGAGCAGTACTTC	CASSLVSLSYEQYF
TRBJ2-7	TRBV19	NA	NA	TGTGCCAGTAGTGTGAGTGGAGCCTCCTACGAGCAGTACTTC	CASSVSGASYEQYF
TRBJ1-2	TRBV7-9	NA	NA	TGTGCCAGCAGCTGGACGGACAATCCCAAGGGAGGCTACACCTTC	CASSWTDNPKGGYTF
TRBJ2-3	TRBV19	TRBD1	NA	TGTGCCAGTAGTCTGGGTCCCGGGACAGGGGGAGATACGCAGTATTTT	CASSLGPGTGGDTQYF